This T cell receptor (beta chain) was sequenced in a study of T cell repertoires in cytomegalovirus infection. Study-level background: Signatures in public TCR beta sequences pointed to both CMV infection and matching HLA type.

Overall study results and limits: There were carriers of CMV plus the relevant HLA, and cumulative public TCR beta family frequency identified them. The ex vivo response was dominated by HLA-C-restricted CMV-specific TCR beta clonotypes.

MiXCR, run by TCRdb on the reads, gives a single entry per CDR3 protein. This sample carries approximately 150,000 distinct CDR3 sequences, about 6.3% of them seen once, and the ten largest clones take roughly 18%. The germline gives CDR1 MNHEY, CDR2 SVGAGI. The CDR3 has 14 amino acids. The V segment lost 6 bases and the J segment 5 bases; nucleotides outside the gene matches: 7. The table lists this clonotype with many counts. Antigen specificity is unknown. This clonotype originated in a human donor in good health (CMV status not recorded). Some clones in this sample may be carry-over from other donors' samples. Specimen: PBMCs. The chain links TRBV6-5 to TRBJ2-7, with 10 bases that match TRBD1. The CDR3 DNA reads as TGTGCCAGCAGAAGACAGGGGGCCAGGGACGAGCAGTACTTC. Translating gives CASRRQGARDEQYF.